The 22 T cell receptor beta chains in this list originate from one sample, sequenced in a study of T cell repertoires in cytomegalovirus infection. Antigens for these TCRs are unknown. TCRdb processed the reads anew with MiXCR; each CDR3 protein has one entry. The sample lists some 560,000 distinct CDR3 sequences; almost 40% were seen once. The specimen was cultured PBMCs, collected from culture after CMV antigen stimulation. The receptor set was obtained from a human donor in good health (CMV status not recorded). Some clones in this sample may be carry-over from other donors' samples.

This sequence joins TRBV4-1 and TRBJ2-3; the D is unclear. CDR1 and CDR2 from the germline V gene are MGHRA and YSYEKL. V was pared by 4 bases and J by 6 bases, with 8 bases between. The CDR3 length is 12 residues. The CDR3 DNA reads TGCGCCAGCAGCCTTCTTGAGGATACGCAGTATTTT. Residues: CASSLLEDTQYF.

The J gene is TRBJ2-5, the V gene TRBV11-2; 9 bases align to TRBD2. V gave up 3 bases and J gave up 0 bases; unmatched junction bases: 8. The CDR3 is made up of 17 amino acids. The V gene's germline CDR1 is SGHAT and CDR2 FQNNGV. Written as DNA, the CDR3 is TGTGCCAGCAGCTTGTCGCTAGCGGGGCCTTACCAAGAGACCCAGTACTTC. This translates into CASSLSLAGPYQETQYF. Complete variable domain (other parts from reference TRBV11-2 and TRBJ2-5): EAGVAQSPRYKIIEKRQSVAFWCNPISGHATLYWYQQILGQGPKLLIQFQNNGVVDDSQLPKDRFSAERLKGVDSTLKIQPAKLEDSAVYLCASSLSLAGPYQETQYFGPGTRLLVL.

This chain uses TRBV2 with TRBJ1-6; 8 positions agree with TRBD1. V was pared by 7 bases and J by 14 bases, with 13 bases of the junction left unmatched. CDR3 length: 14 amino acids. Per the germline V gene, CDR1 is SNHLY and CDR2 is FYNNEI. CDR3 DNA sequence: TGTGCCAGCACCACAGGGGGAGGGGGTTATACCCTCCACTTT. It translates to CASTTGGGGYTLHF.

The chain uses TRBV6-6 and TRBJ1-1; D uncertain. CDR1 is MNHNY and CDR2 is SVGAGI in the germline V gene (reference sequence). CDR3 size: 15 residues. V dropped 0 bases and J dropped 2 bases, with 10 bases sitting between them. The CDR3 sequence: CASSYSAGDNTEAFF. CDR3 sequence (DNA): TGTGCCAGCAGTTACTCGGCAGGCGATAACACTGAAGCTTTCTTT.

This rearrangement joins TRBV12-3 or TRBV12-4 to TRBJ2-1; TRBD1 might be the D (5 bases). The V gene lost 5 bases and the J gene lost 15 bases, with 17 bases spanning the gap. This CDR3 has 12 amino acids. The CDR3 DNA follows: TGTGCCAGCAGTATAGGGGCAGGAGATCCGTTCTTC. Its translation: CASSIGAGDPFF.

The chain couples TRBV19 to TRBJ2-3; D call uncertain. V was pared by 3 bases and J by 5 bases, with 15 bases between. Germline CDR1 reads LNHDA; CDR2 reads SQIVND (reference sequence). The CDR3 runs to 15 residues. The CDR3 loop is CASSMNQMMRDTQYF. In DNA form, the CDR3 reads TGTGCCAGTAGTATGAACCAGATGATGAGAGATACGCAGTATTTT.

This clonotype was detected a few times. The J gene is TRBJ2-7, the V gene TRBV7-9, with D perhaps matching TRBD1 or TRBD2 (5 bases each). The ends were cut back, 5 bases at V and 7 bases at J, with 21 bases in the middle. Germline V gene lookup returns CDR1 SEHNR and CDR2 FQNEAQ (reference sequence). This CDR3 comprises 15 residues. The CDR3 sequence: CASSHPGDAKVEQYF. The CDR3 region has the DNA TGTGCCAGCAGCCATCCCGGGGACGCGAAAGTAGAGCAGTACTTC.

This chain links TRBV4-3 with TRBJ2-7; D is possibly TRBD2 (5 bases). The V gene's germline CDR1 is LGHNA and CDR2 YSLEER. V lost 1 base to trimming and J lost 6 bases, with 13 bases between them. The CDR3 consists of 14 residues. The CDR3 bases are TGCGCCAGCAGCCAAGGGGAGCTAGACGTCGAGCAGTACTTC. Translating it yields CASSQGELDVEQYF.

V usage is TRBV7-6 and J usage is TRBJ2-5; D call uncertain. Germline V lookup: CDR1 SGHVS, CDR2 FNYEAQ. Trimming removed 3 bases from V and 5 bases from J, with 10 bases in between. This CDR3 spans 13 amino acids. For the CDR3, the DNA is TGTGCCAGCAGCTTCGGGTCGGTGGAGACCCAGTACTTC. Translation gives CASSFGSVETQYF.

This clonotype was observed a handful of times. The J gene is TRBJ2-7, the V gene TRBV7-8; TRBD1 is a possible D gene (7 bases). The CDR3 runs 15 residues. Between the trimmed V and J ends, which lost 5 bases and 6 bases, there was a span of 20 bases. Germline V gene data show CDR1 as SGHVS and CDR2 as FQNEAQ. The CDR3 sequence is CASSPLLGGTAEQYF. CDR3 nucleotide sequence: TGTGCCAGCAGCCCACTCCTAGGAGGGACAGCCGAGCAGTACTTC.

The J gene is TRBJ2-7, the V gene TRBV6-1; D may be TRBD2 (6 bases). Germline V gives CDR1 MNHNS, CDR2 SASEGT. Trimming took off 3 bases at V and 6 bases at J, with 15 bases between the two ends. The CDR3 is made up of 14 amino acids. The CDR3 DNA reads as TGTGCCAGCAGTGACCCGGGACTGCCCCCCGAGCAGTACTTC. Protein product: CASSDPGLPPEQYF.

This clonotype came up a few times. The CDR3 DNA is TGTGCCAGCAAGTACAGGGACGAGCAGTACTTC. Translated, it gives CASKYRDEQYF. The rearrangement links TRBV6-2 or TRBV6-3 to TRBJ2-7, with D tentatively TRBD1 (6 bases). V lost 7 bases and J 5 bases, leaving 9 bases between the germline ends. The CDR3 consists of 11 residues. Per the germline V gene, CDR1 is MNHEY and CDR2 is SVGEGT.

The rearrangement joins TRBV12-3 or TRBV12-4 to TRBJ2-5; D not certain. The CDR3 consists of 13 residues. Between the trimmed V and J ends, which lost 6 bases and 5 bases, there was a span of 13 bases. The CDR3 loop reads CASSTAPAETQYF. DNA of the CDR3: TGTGCCAGCAGCACTGCGCCCGCGGAGACCCAGTACTTC.

The chain links TRBV11-1 to TRBJ2-3; 9 bases fit TRBD2. J gave up 5 bases and V 5 bases, and 17 bases lay outside the gene matches. This CDR3 has 18 residues. CDR1 is SGHAT and CDR2 is FQDESV in the germline V gene (reference sequence). The CDR3 protein is CASSPGLGTSSYGDTQYF. In nucleotides, the CDR3 is TGTGCCAGCAGCCCTGGGTTGGGGACTAGCAGCTACGGAGATACGCAGTATTTT.

This chain uses TRBV20-1 with TRBJ2-7; no reliable D call. Trimming left V 6 bases short and J 3 bases short, with 12 bases between. CDR3 length: 12 residues. Germline CDR1 and CDR2: DFQATT and SNEGSKA (reference sequence). CDR3 amino acids: CSASLGSYEQYF. In DNA, the CDR3 is TGCAGTGCCTCGCTGGGCAGCTACGAGCAGTACTTC.

This clonotype was recorded many times. This chain links TRBV7-8 with TRBJ2-2; D remains unclear. Germline V CDR1 and CDR2: SGHVS, FQNEAQ. V dropped 1 base and J dropped 5 bases, with 8 bases sitting between them. The CDR3 consists of 14 residues. The CDR3 sequence is CASSLGSMTGELFF. The CDR3 nucleotides are TGTGCCAGCAGCTTAGGAAGTATGACCGGGGAGCTGTTTTTT.

The rearrangement joins TRBV7-8 to TRBJ1-2; D remains ambiguous. Germline CDR1 SGHVS, CDR2 FQNEAQ. Trimming shortened V by 1 base and J by 4 bases, and 16 bases separated the two germline ends. This CDR3 comprises 16 residues. CDR3 region: CASSLVGAASGYGYTF. The CDR3, as DNA: TGTGCCAGCAGCTTAGTGGGCGCGGCCAGCGGCTATGGCTACACCTTC.

Turning to this clonotype: At one boundary the junction diverges from the germline segment, which might be a read error. The chain combines TRBV20-1 with TRBJ2-1; no clear D. Germline CDR1 is DFQATT and CDR2 is SNEGSKA (reference sequence). The CDR3 is 17 amino acids. CDR3 sequence reads: CSARDPLVLSRWYEQFF. As DNA, the CDR3 is TGCAGTGCTAGAGATCCCCTAGTGCTCAGTCGGTGGTATGAGCAATTCTTC.

This clonotype was picked up a small number of times. The chain joins TRBV20-1 to TRBJ1-2; tentatively, D is TRBD1 (5 bases). From germline, CDR1 is DFQATT and CDR2 SNEGSKA (reference sequence). Trimming removed 3 bases from V and 5 bases from J, with 13 bases in between. The CDR3 has 13 amino acids. CDR3 nucleotides: TGCAGTGCTAGGTTCAGGGAGTCATATGGCTACACCTTC. Translating gives CSARFRESYGYTF.

DNA for the CDR3: TGTGCCAGCATCCCTGGGGGCTCCCTGAACACTGAAGCTTTCTTT. The encoded protein is CASIPGGSLNTEAFF. This chain links TRBV28 with TRBJ1-1; tentatively, D is TRBD1 (6 bases). The CDR3 runs to 15 residues. V was pared by 7 bases and J by 0 bases, with 15 bases between. CDR1 and CDR2 (germline): MDHEN, SYDVKM. Looking up the rest from reference TRBV28 and TRBJ1-1 gives the full variable domain: DVKVTQSSRYLVKRTGEKVFLECVQDMDHENMFWYRQDPGLGLRLIYFSYDVKMKEKGDIPEGYSVSREKKERFSLILESASTNQTSMYLCASIPGGSLNTEAFFGQGTRLTVV.

This clonotype was counted a few times. The V and J genes are TRBV7-2 and TRBJ1-2; D call uncertain. Germline assignment: CDR1 SGHTA and CDR2 FQGNSA. Trimming shortened V by 4 bases and J by 8 bases, and 20 bases separated the two germline ends. This CDR3 comprises 15 residues. DNA for the CDR3: TGTGCCAGCAGCTCGGGCCCGCCTTTAACCGGGGGCTACACCTTC. It translates to CASSSGPPLTGGYTF.

There are a few counts of this clonotype. The chain links TRBV10-3 to TRBJ2-4; 7 bases fit TRBD2. CDR3 length equals 16 residues. CDR1 is ENHRY and CDR2 is SYGVKD in the germline V gene. V was pared by 3 bases and J by 0 bases, with 5 bases of the junction left unmatched. The CDR3 is CAISESSGSAKNIQYF. The CDR3 region has the DNA TGTGCCATCAGTGAATCTAGCGGCTCAGCCAAAAACATTCAGTACTTC.